This T cell receptor beta chain was found in a study of tumor-infiltrating lymphocytes in primary liver carcinoma. Study-wide findings and caveats: Among the pair types, tumor region pairs showed more overlap than tumor-adjacent and tumor-blood pairs.

On this clonotype itself: Its antigen is undetermined.

Starting material of 500 ng total RNA yielded TCR beta cDNA via a constant-region primer. Library construction for TCR beta comprised three nested multiplex PCR rounds performed with slightly modified ARM-PCR. Amplification in the first two PCR rounds was performed using TRBV1-TRBV30 forward primers and a C-beta reverse primer for approximately 10 cycles each. TCRdb used MiXCR to reprocess the multiplex PCR reads, holding one entry per CDR3 protein. The sample consists of tens of thousands of distinct CDR3 sequences, roughly 79% of them appearing once. Unsorted bulk tissue (about 20-32 mg) underwent RNA and DNA co-extraction. The germline V and J ends were trimmed by 6 bases and 5 bases, with 10 bases remaining between them. Germline V CDR1 and CDR2: MNHNS, SASEGT. CDR3 length: 12 amino acids.

The clonotype comes from a woman younger than 45 with primary liver carcinoma and hepatitis B virus infection. The chain employs TRBV6-1 and TRBJ1-1, with a possible D match to TRBD1 (5 bases). The sequencing input was liver tumor tissue from sampling region 4. As to subset: tumor region T4, right-lateral pole. CDR3 loop: CASRGGGTEAFF. The CDR3 DNA follows: TGTGCCAGCAGGGGGGGGGGGACTGAAGCTTTCTTT.